This T cell receptor beta chain appears in the sequencing data of a study of blood T cell repertoires in COVID-19. For the study at large: PBMCs, B-cell-depleted T cells, or T cells were the source of the cDNA or gDNA that made up the material.

Source study methods: Amplification of reference gene primers was used by the study to estimate nucleated cell counts. Only in-frame clones appear in the TCRdb table, and some are missing; sequencing was by immunoSEQ multiplex PCR. V and J calls and clone size come straight from that table; D and trimming were deduced from the DNA. Altogether tens of thousands of clones are present, more than 75% being singletons, with the ten largest covering roughly 27%. The sample comprised peripheral blood. The receptor comes from a human donor in a cohort sampled during active COVID-19.

In nucleotides, the CDR3 is TGCGCCAGCAGCCAAGATTGGGGGGCAACTAATGAAAAACTGTTTTTT. This translates into CASSQDWGATNEKLFF. The V gene is TRBV4-1, the J gene TRBJ1-4; a possible D gene is TRBD1 (5 bases). Germline loops: CDR1 MGHRA, CDR2 YSYEKL. The V end lost 0 bases, the J end lost 0 bases, and 8 bases lay between the germline ends. The CDR3 totals 16 residues.